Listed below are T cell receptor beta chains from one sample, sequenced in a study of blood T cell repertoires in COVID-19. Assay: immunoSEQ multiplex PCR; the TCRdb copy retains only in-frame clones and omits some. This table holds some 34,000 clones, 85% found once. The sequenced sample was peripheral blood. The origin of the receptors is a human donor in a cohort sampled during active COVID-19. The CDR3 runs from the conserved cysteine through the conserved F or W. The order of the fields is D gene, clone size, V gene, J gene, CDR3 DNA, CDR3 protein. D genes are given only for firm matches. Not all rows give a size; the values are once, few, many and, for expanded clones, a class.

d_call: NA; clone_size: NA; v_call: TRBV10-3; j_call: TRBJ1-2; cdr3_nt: TGTGCCATCAGTGCGGGGTCGGGCGACTATGGCTACACCTTC; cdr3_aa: CAISAGSGDYGYTF
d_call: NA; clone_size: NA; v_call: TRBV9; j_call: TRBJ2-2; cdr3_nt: TGTGCCAGGGGCTGGGACAGGATCATAGCGGGAGTTGCCGGGGAGCTGTTTTTT; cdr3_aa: CARGWDRIIAGVAGELFF
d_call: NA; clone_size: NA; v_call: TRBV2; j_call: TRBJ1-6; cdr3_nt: TGTGCCAGCAGTGAAGGAGGAGGGGTGGGCTCACCCCTCCACTTT; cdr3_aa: CASSEGGGVGSPLHF
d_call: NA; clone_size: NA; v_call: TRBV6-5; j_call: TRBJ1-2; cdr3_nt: TGTGCCAGCAGTCGCCGACTGAGCCTGGATGGCTACACCTTC; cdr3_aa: CASSRRLSLDGYTF
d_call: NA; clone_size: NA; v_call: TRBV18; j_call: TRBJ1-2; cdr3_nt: TGTGCCAGCCCGGAGGGAGGGAACTATGGCTACACCTTC; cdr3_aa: CASPEGGNYGYTF
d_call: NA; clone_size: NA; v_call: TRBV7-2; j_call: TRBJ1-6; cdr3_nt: TGTGCCAGCAGCTTAGGGAGGGGAACGAGGGGTTCACCCCTCCACTTT; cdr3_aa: CASSLGRGTRGSPLHF
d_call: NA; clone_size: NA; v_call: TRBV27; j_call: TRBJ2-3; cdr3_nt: TGTGCCACCTCGGGCGGGGAGCCGGAGGAGGAGTTAAATACGCAGTATTTT; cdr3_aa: CATSGGEPEEELNTQYF
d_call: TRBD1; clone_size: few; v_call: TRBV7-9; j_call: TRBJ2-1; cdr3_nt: TGTGCCAGCAGCTTGACAGGGGGAGGGAGTGAGCAGTTCTTC; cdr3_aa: CASSLTGGGSEQFF
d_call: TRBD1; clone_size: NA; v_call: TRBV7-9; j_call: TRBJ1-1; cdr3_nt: TGTGCCAGCAGCTTGGGACAGCTGAAAACTGAAGCTTTCTTT; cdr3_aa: CASSLGQLKTEAFF
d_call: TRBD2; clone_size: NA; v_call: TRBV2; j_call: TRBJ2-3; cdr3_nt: TGTGCCAGCAGGGAGACTAGCGGGAGAGATACGCAGTATTTT; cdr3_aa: CASRETSGRDTQYF
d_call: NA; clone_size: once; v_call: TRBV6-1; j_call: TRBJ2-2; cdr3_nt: TGTGCCAGCAGTGAAATCTGGGGGACAATCACCGGGGAGCTGTTTTTT; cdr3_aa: CASSEIWGTITGELFF
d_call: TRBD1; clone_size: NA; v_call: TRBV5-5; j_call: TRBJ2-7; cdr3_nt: TGTGCCAGCAGCTCAGGGGGCAACTACGAGCAGTACTTC; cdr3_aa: CASSSGGNYEQYF
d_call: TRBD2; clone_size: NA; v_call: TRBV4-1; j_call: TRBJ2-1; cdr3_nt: TGCGCCAGCAGCCAAGTGGGCGGGAGAAAGCGCGACAATGAGCAGTTCTTC; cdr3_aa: CASSQVGGRKRDNEQFF
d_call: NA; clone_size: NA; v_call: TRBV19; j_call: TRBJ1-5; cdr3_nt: TGTGCCAGTAATACTTATAGCAATCAGCCCCAGCATTTT; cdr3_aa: CASNTYSNQPQHF
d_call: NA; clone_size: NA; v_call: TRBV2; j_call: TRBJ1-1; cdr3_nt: TGTGCCAGCATTCCAGATTTGAACACTGAAGCTTTCTTT; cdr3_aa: CASIPDLNTEAFF
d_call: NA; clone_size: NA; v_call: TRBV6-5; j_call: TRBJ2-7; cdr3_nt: TGTGCCAGCAGTTACGCCCCGGGGTACGAGCAGTACTTC; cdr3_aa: CASSYAPGYEQYF
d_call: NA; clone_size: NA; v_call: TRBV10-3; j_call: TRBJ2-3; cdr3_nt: TGTGCCATCAGTGACAGGGGCCTCGCAGATACGCAGTATTTT; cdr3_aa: CAISDRGLADTQYF
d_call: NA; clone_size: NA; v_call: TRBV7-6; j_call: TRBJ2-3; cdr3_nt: TGTGCCAGCAGGAAGGGGGGCACAGATACGCAGTATTTT; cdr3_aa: CASRKGGTDTQYF
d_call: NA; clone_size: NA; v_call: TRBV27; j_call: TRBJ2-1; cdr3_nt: TGTGCCAGCAGTTCCCTCCGGGGCTCCTACAATGAGCAGTTCTTC; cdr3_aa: CASSSLRGSYNEQFF
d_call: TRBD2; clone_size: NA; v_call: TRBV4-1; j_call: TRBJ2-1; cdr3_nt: TGCGCCAGCAGAAGCGGTGTAGCGGGGGCCACGCCAGAGCAGTTCTTC; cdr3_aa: CASRSGVAGATPEQFF
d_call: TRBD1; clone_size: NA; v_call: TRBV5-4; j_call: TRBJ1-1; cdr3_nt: TGTGCCAGCAGCCTAGGACAGGGGGACGCTGAAGCTTTCTTT; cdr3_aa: CASSLGQGDAEAFF
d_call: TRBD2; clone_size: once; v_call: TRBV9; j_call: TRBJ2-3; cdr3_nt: TGTGCCAGCAGCGTAGGACTAGCGGTAACTAGCACAGATACGCAGTATTTT; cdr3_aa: CASSVGLAVTSTDTQYF
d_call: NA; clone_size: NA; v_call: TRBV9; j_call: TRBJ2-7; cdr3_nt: TGTGCCAGCAGCCGCGGTTCGGATTGGCAGTACTTC; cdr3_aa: CASSRGSDWQYF
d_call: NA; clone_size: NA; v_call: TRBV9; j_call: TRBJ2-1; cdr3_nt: TGTGCCAGCAGCGTAGACGCGCCCTCCTACAATGAGCAGTTCTTC; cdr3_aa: CASSVDAPSYNEQFF
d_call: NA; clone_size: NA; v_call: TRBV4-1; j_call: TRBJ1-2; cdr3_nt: TGCGCCAGCAGCCAAGTCGGGTTTTATGGCTACACCTTC; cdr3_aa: CASSQVGFYGYTF
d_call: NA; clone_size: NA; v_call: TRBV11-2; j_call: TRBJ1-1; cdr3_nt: TGTGCCAGCAGCCCCTCCGTGAACACTGAAGCTTTCTTT; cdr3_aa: CASSPSVNTEAFF
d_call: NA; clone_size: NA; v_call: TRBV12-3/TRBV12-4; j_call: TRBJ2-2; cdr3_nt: TGTGCCAGCAGGCGAAGGGAGACCGGGGAGCTGTTTTTT; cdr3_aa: CASRRRETGELFF
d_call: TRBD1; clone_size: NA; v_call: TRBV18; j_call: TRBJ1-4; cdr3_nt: TGTGCCAGCTCATCCACAGGGGGCGGGAATGAAAAACTGTTTTTT; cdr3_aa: CASSSTGGGNEKLFF
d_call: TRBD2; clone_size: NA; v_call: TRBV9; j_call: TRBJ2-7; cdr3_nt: TGTGCCAGCAGCGTTAACACCGGGGGGACCTACGAGCAGTACTTC; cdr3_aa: CASSVNTGGTYEQYF
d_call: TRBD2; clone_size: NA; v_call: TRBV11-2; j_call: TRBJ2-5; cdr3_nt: TGTGCCAGCAGCTTCCAGGGACTAACGGTAGAGACCCAGTACTTC; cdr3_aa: CASSFQGLTVETQYF
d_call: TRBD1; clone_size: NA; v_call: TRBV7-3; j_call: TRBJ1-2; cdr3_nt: TGTGCCAGCAGCTCCAACGGGACAGGGGGTATAGACACTAAGGGCTACACCTTC; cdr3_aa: CASSSNGTGGIDTKGYTF
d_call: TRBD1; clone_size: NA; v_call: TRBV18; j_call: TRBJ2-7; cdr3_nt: TGTGCCAGCTCACCTGGACAGGGATCCTACGAGCAGTACTTC; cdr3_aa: CASSPGQGSYEQYF
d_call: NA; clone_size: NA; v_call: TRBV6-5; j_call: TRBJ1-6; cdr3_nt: TGTGCCAGCAGCCCAAATAATTCACCCCTCCACTTT; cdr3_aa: CASSPNNSPLHF
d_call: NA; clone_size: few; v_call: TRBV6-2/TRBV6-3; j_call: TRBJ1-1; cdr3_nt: TGTGCCAGCAGTTTCGAGGGTGGGAACACTGAAGCTTTCTTT; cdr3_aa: CASSFEGGNTEAFF
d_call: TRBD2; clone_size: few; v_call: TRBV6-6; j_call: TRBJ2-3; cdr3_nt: TGTGCCAGCAGTGTCGGGACTAGCGGGAGCGGGGGTACGCAGTATTTT; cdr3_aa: CASSVGTSGSGGTQYF
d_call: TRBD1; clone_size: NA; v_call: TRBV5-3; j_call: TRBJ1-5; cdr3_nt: TGTGCCAGAAGCTTGGAACAGGGGAATCAGCCCCAGCATTTT; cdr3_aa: CARSLEQGNQPQHF
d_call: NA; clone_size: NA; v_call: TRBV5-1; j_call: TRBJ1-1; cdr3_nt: TGCGCCAGCAGCTTGGTGGCCAACAGAGACACTGAAGCTTTCTTT; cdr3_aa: CASSLVANRDTEAFF
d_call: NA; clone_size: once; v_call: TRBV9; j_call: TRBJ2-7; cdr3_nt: TGTGCCAGCAGCGTATCCCTTTCCCACGAGCAGTACTTC; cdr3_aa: CASSVSLSHEQYF
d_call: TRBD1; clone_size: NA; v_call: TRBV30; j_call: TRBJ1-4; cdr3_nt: TGTGCCTGGAGGTCCGAACTAATCGACTTTGGGACAGCGAAACTGTTTTTT; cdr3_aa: CAWRSELIDFGTAKLFF
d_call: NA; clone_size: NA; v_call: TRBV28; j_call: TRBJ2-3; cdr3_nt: TGTGCCAGCAGTTTGGGCGGGGCCGTTGACCCGCGCATAGATTTT; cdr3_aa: CASSLGGAVDPRIDF
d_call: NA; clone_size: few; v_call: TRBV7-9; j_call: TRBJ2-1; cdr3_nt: TGTGCCAGCAGCTTAACCAGGTATGAGCAGTTCTTC; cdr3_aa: CASSLTRYEQFF
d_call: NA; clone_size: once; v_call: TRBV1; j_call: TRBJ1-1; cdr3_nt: TGCACCAGCAGCCAAGACAGGGGGTCGGACGGGAACACTGAAGCTTTCTTT; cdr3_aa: CTSSQDRGSDGNTEAFF
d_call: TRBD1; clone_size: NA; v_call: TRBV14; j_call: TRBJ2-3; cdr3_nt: TGTGCCAGCAGCCACCGACAGGGTAGCAATACGCAGTATTTT; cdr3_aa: CASSHRQGSNTQYF
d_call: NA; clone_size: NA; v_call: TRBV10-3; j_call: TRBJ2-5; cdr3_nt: TGTGCCATCAGCAAAGGGGAAGAGACCCAGTACTTC; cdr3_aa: CAISKGEETQYF
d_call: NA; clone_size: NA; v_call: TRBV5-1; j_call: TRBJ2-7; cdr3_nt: TGCGCCAGCAGCTTGTGGGGGCAAGTCGGCTACGAGCAGTACTTC; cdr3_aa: CASSLWGQVGYEQYF
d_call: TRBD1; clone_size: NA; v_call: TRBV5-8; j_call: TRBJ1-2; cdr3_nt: TGTGCCAGCAGCTTCGAGGGGGCTGGTGGCTACACCTTC; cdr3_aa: CASSFEGAGGYTF
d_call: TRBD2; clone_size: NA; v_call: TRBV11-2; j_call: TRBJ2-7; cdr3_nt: TGTGCCAGCAGCCCATTATGGGGACTAGCGGGGGGCTACGAGCAGTACTTC; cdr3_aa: CASSPLWGLAGGYEQYF
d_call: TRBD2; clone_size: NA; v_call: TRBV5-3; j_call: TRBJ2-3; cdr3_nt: TGTGCCAGAAGTAGGCTAGCGGGAGGCAGCACAGATACGCAGTATTTT; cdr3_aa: CARSRLAGGSTDTQYF
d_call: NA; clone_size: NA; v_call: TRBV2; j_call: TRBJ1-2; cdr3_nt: TGTGCCGGAGGGACTCCTTCCTATGGCTACACCTTC; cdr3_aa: CAGGTPSYGYTF
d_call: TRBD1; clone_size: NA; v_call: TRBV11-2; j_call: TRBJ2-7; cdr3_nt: TGTGCCAGCAGCTTTGGGACAGGGGCCTACGAGCAGTACTTC; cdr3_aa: CASSFGTGAYEQYF
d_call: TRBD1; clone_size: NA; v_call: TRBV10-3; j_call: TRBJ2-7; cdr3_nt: TGTGCCATCAGTGAGGTGACAGGGGGCCCGATTTACGAGCAGTACTTC; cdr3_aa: CAISEVTGGPIYEQYF
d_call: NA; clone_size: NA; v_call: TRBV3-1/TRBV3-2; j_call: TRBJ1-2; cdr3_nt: TGTGCCAGCAGCTCCGGACAGAGCCTTGGCTACACCTTC; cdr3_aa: CASSSGQSLGYTF